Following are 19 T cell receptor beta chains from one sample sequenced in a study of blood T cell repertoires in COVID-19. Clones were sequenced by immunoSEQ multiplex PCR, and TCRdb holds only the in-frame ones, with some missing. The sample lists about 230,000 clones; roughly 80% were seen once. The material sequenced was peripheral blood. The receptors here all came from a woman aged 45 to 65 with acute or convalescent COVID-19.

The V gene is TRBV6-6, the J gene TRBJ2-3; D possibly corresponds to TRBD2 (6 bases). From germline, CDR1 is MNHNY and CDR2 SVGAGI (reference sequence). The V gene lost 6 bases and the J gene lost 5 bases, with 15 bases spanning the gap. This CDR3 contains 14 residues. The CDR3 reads CASSHRTGGDTQYF. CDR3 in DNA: TGTGCCAGCAGCCACAGGACCGGGGGAGATACGCAGTATTTT.

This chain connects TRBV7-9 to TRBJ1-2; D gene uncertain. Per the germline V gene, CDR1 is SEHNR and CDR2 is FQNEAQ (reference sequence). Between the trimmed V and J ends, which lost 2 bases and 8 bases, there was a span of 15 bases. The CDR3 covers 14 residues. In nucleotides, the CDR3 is TGTGCCAGCAGCTTAAAAGAGACTGCTAGCGGCTACACCTTC. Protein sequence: CASSLKETASGYTF.

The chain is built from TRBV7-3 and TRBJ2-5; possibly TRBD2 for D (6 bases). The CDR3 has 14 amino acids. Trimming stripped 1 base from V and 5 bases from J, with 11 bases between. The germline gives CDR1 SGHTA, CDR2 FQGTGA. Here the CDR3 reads CASSLSGEAETQYF. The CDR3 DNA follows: TGTGCCAGCAGCTTAAGTGGGGAGGCGGAGACCCAGTACTTC.

This chain's CDR3 is CASSLGLSAGGYNEQFF. The CDR3 DNA reads as TGTGCCAGCAGCTTAGGTTTATCTGCGGGGGGCTACAATGAGCAGTTCTTC. The chain uses TRBV7-2 and TRBJ2-1; TRBD2 matches 8 bases. In germline, CDR1 is SGHTA, CDR2 FQGNSA. The CDR3 is 17 amino acids. Trimming cost V 1 base and J 3 bases; bases outside gene matches: 8.

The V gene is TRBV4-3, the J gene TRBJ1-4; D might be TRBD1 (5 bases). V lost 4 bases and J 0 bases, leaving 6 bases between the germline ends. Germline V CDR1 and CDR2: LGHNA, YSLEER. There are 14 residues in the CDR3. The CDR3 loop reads CASSPQATNEKLFF. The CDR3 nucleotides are TGCGCCAGCAGCCCACAGGCAACTAATGAAAAACTGTTTTTT.

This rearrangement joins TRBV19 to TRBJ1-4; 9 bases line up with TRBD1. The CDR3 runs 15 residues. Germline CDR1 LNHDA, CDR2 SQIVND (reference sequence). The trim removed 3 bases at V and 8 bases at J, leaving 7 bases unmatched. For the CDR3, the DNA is TGTGCCAGTAGTATCTACAGGGGGCTTCGGGAAAAACTGTTTTTT. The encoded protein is CASSIYRGLREKLFF. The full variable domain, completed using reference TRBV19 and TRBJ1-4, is DGGITQSPKYLFRKEGQNVTLSCEQNLNHDAMYWYRQDPGQGLRLIYYSQIVNDFQKGDIAEGYSVSREKKESFPLTVTSAQKNPTAFYLCASSIYRGLREKLFFGSGTQLSVL.

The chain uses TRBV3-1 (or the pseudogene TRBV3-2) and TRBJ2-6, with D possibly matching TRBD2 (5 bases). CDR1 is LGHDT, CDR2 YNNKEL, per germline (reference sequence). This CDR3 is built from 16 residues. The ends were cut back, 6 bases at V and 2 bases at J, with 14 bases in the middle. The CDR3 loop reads CASRNQLRAGANVLTF. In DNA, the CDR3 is TGTGCCAGCAGGAACCAGCTGCGGGCTGGGGCCAACGTCCTGACTTTC.

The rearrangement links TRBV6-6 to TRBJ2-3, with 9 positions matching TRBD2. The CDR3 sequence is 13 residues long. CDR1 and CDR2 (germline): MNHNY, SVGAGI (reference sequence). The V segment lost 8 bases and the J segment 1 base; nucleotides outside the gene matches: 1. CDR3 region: CASQRGGTDTQYF. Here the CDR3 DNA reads TGTGCCAGCCAGCGGGGGGGCACAGATACGCAGTATTTT.

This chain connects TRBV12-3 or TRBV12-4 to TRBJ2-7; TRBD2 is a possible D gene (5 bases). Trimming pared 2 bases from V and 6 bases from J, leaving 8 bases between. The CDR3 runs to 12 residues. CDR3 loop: CASSLYRGEQYF. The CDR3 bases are TGTGCCAGCAGTTTATACCGGGGCGAGCAGTACTTC.

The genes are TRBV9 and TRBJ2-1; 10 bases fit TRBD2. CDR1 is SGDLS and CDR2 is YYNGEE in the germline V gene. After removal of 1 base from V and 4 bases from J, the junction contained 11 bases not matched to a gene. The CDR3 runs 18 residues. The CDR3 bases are TGTGCCAGCAGCGTATCCTTAGAGACTAGCGGGCTATACAATGAGCAGTTCTTC. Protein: CASSVSLETSGLYNEQFF.

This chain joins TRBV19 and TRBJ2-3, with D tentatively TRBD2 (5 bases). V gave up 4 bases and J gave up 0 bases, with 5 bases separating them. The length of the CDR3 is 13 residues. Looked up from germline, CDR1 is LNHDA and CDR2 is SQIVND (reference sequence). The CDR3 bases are TGTGCCAGTAGTAGCGGGAGCACAGATACGCAGTATTTT. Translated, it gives CASSSGSTDTQYF.

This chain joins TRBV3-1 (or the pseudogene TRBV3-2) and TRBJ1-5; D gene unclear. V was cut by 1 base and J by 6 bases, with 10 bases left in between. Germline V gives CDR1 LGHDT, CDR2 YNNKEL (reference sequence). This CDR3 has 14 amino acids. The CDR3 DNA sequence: TGTGCCAGCAGCCAAGGAGGACTGGTTCAGCCCCAGCATTTT. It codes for CASSQGGLVQPQHF.

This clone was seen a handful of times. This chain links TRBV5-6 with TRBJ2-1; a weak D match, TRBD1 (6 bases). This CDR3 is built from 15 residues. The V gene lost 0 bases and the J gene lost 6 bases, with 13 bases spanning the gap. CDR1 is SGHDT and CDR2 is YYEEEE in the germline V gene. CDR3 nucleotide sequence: TGTGCCAGCAGCTTGGGGAAAACAGGGAGCAATGAGCAGTTCTTC. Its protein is CASSLGKTGSNEQFF.

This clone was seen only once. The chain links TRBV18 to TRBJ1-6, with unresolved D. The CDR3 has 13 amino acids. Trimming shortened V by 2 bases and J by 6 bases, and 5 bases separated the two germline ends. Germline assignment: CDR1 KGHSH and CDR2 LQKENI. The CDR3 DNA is TGTGCCAGCTCACCAGGGAGTAATTCACCCCTCCACTTT. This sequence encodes CASSPGSNSPLHF.

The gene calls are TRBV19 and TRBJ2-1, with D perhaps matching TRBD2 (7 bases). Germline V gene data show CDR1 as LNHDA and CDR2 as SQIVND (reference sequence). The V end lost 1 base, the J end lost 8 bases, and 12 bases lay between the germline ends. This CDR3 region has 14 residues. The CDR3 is CASSIAGGQYEQFF. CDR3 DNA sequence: TGTGCCAGTAGTATAGCGGGAGGACAGTATGAGCAGTTCTTC.

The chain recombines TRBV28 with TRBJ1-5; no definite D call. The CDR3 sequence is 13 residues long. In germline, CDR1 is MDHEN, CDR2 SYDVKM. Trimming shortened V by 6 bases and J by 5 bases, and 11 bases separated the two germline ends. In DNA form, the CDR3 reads TGTGCCAGCAGACCCCCAGGCTATCAGCCCCAGCATTTT. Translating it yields CASRPPGYQPQHF.

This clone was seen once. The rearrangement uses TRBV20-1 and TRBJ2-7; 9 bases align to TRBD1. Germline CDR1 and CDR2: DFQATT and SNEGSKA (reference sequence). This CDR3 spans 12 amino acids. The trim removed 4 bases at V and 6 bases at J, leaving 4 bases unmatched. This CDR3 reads CSATDRGIEQYF. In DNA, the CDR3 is TGCAGTGCTACTGACAGGGGGATCGAGCAGTACTTC.

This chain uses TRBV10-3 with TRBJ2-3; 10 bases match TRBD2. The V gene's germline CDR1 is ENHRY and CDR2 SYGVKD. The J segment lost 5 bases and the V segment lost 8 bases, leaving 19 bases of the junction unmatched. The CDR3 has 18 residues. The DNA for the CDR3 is TGTGCCATCGGGAGCTTTTCTATAGCGGGAGGAGGGAAAGATACGCAGTATTTT. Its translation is CAIGSFSIAGGGKDTQYF.

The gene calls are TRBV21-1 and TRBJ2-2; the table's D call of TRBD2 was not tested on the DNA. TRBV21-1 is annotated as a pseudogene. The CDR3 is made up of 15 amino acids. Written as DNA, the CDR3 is TGTGCCAGCAGCAAAGATGGGGGAGGCACCGGGGAGCTGTTTTTT. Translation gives CASSKDGGGTGELFF.